This is a list of T cell receptor beta chains from one sample in a study of T cell repertoires in cytomegalovirus infection. In TCRdb, the reads were re-called with MiXCR into one record per CDR3 protein. The sample includes 150,000 to 200,000 distinct CDR3 sequences, approximately 17% of them seen just once. Sequencing was carried out using CD8+ T cells from PBMCs. The receptors originated from a human donor in good health (CMV status not recorded). Some clones in this sample may be carry-over from other donors' samples. The CDR3 runs from the conserved cysteine through the conserved F or W. Each record gives: D gene, V gene, J gene, clone size, CDR3 length, CDR3 protein, CDR3 DNA. D genes are given only for firm matches. Clone size appears in some rows only: once, few, many, or a class for an expanded clone.

d_gene: TRBD1
v_gene: TRBV4-3
j_gene: TRBJ1-6
abundance: few
len: 16
CDR3aa: CASSQGTATYNSPLHF
CDR3nt: TGCGCCAGCAGCCAGGGGACAGCAACCTATAATTCACCCCTCCACTTT

d_gene: -
v_gene: TRBV7-8
j_gene: TRBJ2-3
abundance: -
len: 16
CDR3aa: CASSRLRTLSTDTQYF
CDR3nt: TGTGCCAGCAGCCGATTACGGACTCTGAGCACAGATACGCAGTATTTT

d_gene: -
v_gene: TRBV15
j_gene: TRBJ2-5
abundance: many
len: 15
CDR3aa: CATSRGDGDQETQYF
CDR3nt: TGTGCCACCAGCAGAGGGGACGGGGACCAAGAGACCCAGTACTTC

d_gene: -
v_gene: TRBV28
j_gene: TRBJ2-2
abundance: -
len: 14
CDR3aa: CASRRGRSAGELFF
CDR3nt: TGTGCCAGCAGGCGAGGGAGAAGCGCCGGGGAGCTGTTTTTT

d_gene: TRBD1
v_gene: TRBV6-6
j_gene: TRBJ1-4
abundance: few
len: 15
CDR3aa: CASNPTGDNNEKLFF
CDR3nt: TGTGCCAGCAACCCGACAGGGGACAACAATGAAAAACTGTTTTTT

d_gene: -
v_gene: TRBV7-9
j_gene: TRBJ2-5
abundance: many
len: 14
CDR3aa: CASSSEAAVRTQYF
CDR3nt: TGTGCCAGCAGCTCGGAGGCTGCGGTACGGACCCAGTACTTC

d_gene: TRBD2
v_gene: TRBV29-1
j_gene: TRBJ2-7
abundance: -
len: 13
CDR3aa: CSVEGRERYEQYF
CDR3nt: TGCAGCGTAGAGGGGCGGGAGCGATACGAGCAGTACTTC

d_gene: -
v_gene: TRBV29-1
j_gene: TRBJ2-1
abundance: -
len: 15
CDR3aa: CSVEGGPVSYNEQFF
CDR3nt: TGCAGCGTTGAAGGGGGACCAGTTTCCTACAATGAGCAGTTCTTC

d_gene: TRBD1
v_gene: TRBV5-5
j_gene: TRBJ1-5
abundance: -
len: 15
CDR3aa: CASSLGQGGNQPQHF
CDR3nt: TGTGCCAGCAGCTTAGGACAGGGAGGCAATCAGCCCCAGCATTTT

d_gene: -
v_gene: TRBV7-9
j_gene: TRBJ2-7
abundance: few
len: 12
CDR3aa: CASSPVENEQYF
CDR3nt: TGTGCCAGCAGCCCCGTGGAGAACGAGCAGTACTTC

d_gene: TRBD1
v_gene: TRBV7-6
j_gene: TRBJ1-2
abundance: -
len: 14
CDR3aa: CASSPTGVGYGYTF
CDR3nt: TGTGCCAGCAGCCCTACAGGGGTTGGCTATGGCTACACCTTC

d_gene: -
v_gene: TRBV9
j_gene: TRBJ2-1
abundance: -
len: 15
CDR3aa: CASSARASGVDEQFF
CDR3nt: TGTGCCAGCAGCGCCCGGGCCTCCGGGGTTGATGAGCAGTTCTTC

d_gene: TRBD1
v_gene: TRBV6-8
j_gene: TRBJ1-5
abundance: -
len: 14
CDR3aa: CASSWDRPERPQHF
CDR3nt: TGTGCCAGCAGTTGGGACAGGCCGGAGAGGCCCCAGCATTTT

d_gene: TRBD1
v_gene: TRBV6-5
j_gene: TRBJ2-3
abundance: -
len: 14
CDR3aa: CACKPGQGADTQYF
CDR3nt: TGTGCCTGCAAGCCGGGACAGGGGGCAGATACGCAGTATTTT

d_gene: -
v_gene: TRBV7-3
j_gene: TRBJ2-7
abundance: -
len: 15
CDR3aa: CASSPTGGGYYEQYF
CDR3nt: TGTGCCAGCAGCCCGACAGGTGGGGGATACTACGAGCAGTACTTC

d_gene: -
v_gene: TRBV7-2
j_gene: TRBJ1-1
abundance: many
len: 13
CDR3aa: CASSSTLNTEAFF
CDR3nt: TGTGCCAGCAGCTCTACCTTGAACACTGAAGCTTTCTTT

d_gene: TRBD2
v_gene: TRBV12-3/TRBV12-4
j_gene: TRBJ2-1
abundance: many
len: 14
CDR3aa: CASKSGRGYNEQFF
CDR3nt: TGTGCCAGCAAAAGCGGGAGAGGGTATAATGAGCAGTTCTTC

d_gene: -
v_gene: TRBV7-2
j_gene: TRBJ2-7
abundance: -
len: 15
CDR3aa: CASSLGGWESGEQYF
CDR3nt: TGTGCCAGCAGCTTAGGAGGCTGGGAGTCGGGGGAGCAGTACTTC

d_gene: TRBD2
v_gene: TRBV6-2/TRBV6-3
j_gene: TRBJ2-2
abundance: few
len: 18
CDR3aa: CASSRKTSGRLGAGELFF
CDR3nt: TGTGCCAGCAGTCGAAAGACTAGCGGGAGGTTAGGCGCCGGGGAGCTGTTTTTT

d_gene: -
v_gene: TRBV7-6
j_gene: TRBJ1-1
abundance: many
len: 17
CDR3aa: CASSSRALGASYTEAFF
CDR3nt: TGTGCCAGCAGCTCCCGAGCTTTGGGCGCGTCGTACACTGAAGCTTTCTTT

d_gene: TRBD1
v_gene: TRBV7-8
j_gene: TRBJ1-1
abundance: -
len: 13
CDR3aa: CASSLDMGTVAFF
CDR3nt: TGTGCCAGCAGCTTAGATATGGGGACAGTTGCTTTCTTT

d_gene: TRBD2
v_gene: TRBV25-1
j_gene: TRBJ2-7
abundance: -
len: 16
CDR3aa: CASSELAGYRSYEQYF
CDR3nt: TGTGCCAGCAGTGAACTAGCGGGTTACCGCTCCTACGAGCAGTACTTC

d_gene: -
v_gene: TRBV6-5
j_gene: TRBJ1-2
abundance: -
len: 17
CDR3aa: CASSYPGVVGDDYGYTF
CDR3nt: TGTGCCAGCAGTTACCCCGGCGTTGTAGGGGATGACTATGGCTACACCTTC

d_gene: TRBD2
v_gene: TRBV11-3
j_gene: TRBJ2-3
abundance: few
len: 19
CDR3aa: CASSLIRTSGPRLTDTQYF
CDR3nt: TGTGCCAGCAGCTTAATTCGGACTAGCGGTCCCCGACTCACAGATACGCAGTATTTT

d_gene: TRBD1
v_gene: TRBV7-2
j_gene: TRBJ2-3
abundance: few
len: 16
CDR3aa: CASSPGQEPSTDTQYF
CDR3nt: TGTGCCAGCAGCCCGGGACAGGAGCCTAGCACAGATACGCAGTATTTT

d_gene: TRBD1
v_gene: TRBV29-1
j_gene: TRBJ2-7
abundance: few
len: 13
CDR3aa: CSADGQGGDEQYF
CDR3nt: TGCAGCGCTGACGGACAGGGAGGCGACGAGCAGTACTTC